One and the same sample provided the 29 T cell receptor beta chains below, sequenced in a study of blood T cells in healthy people across ages. A second PCR, run for roughly 7 to 11 cycles, used a sample-barcoded 5' primer plus a J-beta primer mix. TCRdb ran MiXCR on the 5' RACE reads and lists one entry per CDR3 protein. The sample holds 730,000 or so distinct CDR3 sequences, more than 40% seen once. Source material: blood. These receptors were taken from a woman aged 60 to 75 in good health.

This clonotype was observed many times. The J gene is TRBJ1-2, the V gene TRBV12-3 or TRBV12-4, with D uncertain. The length of the CDR3 is 15 residues. V lost 4 bases and J lost 1, with 13 bases in between. DNA for the CDR3: TGTGCCAGCAGTTCCCTCTTACGGGGTAACTATGGCTACACCTTC. Its translation: CASSSLLRGNYGYTF.

This chain links TRBV29-1 with TRBJ1-2; 7 bases are shared with TRBD1. Germline V gene sequence: CDR1 SQVTM, CDR2 ANQGSEA. The CDR3 runs to 14 residues. V gave up 7 bases and J gave up 3 bases; unmatched junction bases: 11. The CDR3 protein is CSGGQGDFDYGYTF. The CDR3 coding sequence is TGCAGCGGCGGGCAGGGGGACTTTGACTATGGCTACACCTTC.

The chain uses TRBV5-6 and TRBJ1-2; the D gene is possibly TRBD1 (5 bases). CDR3 length: 15 amino acids. Germline values: CDR1 SGHDT, CDR2 YYEEEE. V was clipped by 0 bases and J by 2 bases, with 11 bases between them. This CDR3 reads CASSLVRGVNYGYTF. CDR3 DNA: TGTGCCAGCAGCTTGGTTAGGGGAGTCAACTATGGCTACACCTTC.

The chain links TRBV2 to TRBJ1-5, with D hard to call. The CDR3 covers 16 residues. Germline CDR1 is SNHLY and CDR2 is FYNNEI. V was pared by 0 bases and J by 0 bases, with 9 bases between. Written as DNA, the CDR3 is TGTGCCAGCAGTGAAGCGGTACCTAATAGCAATCAGCCCCAGCATTTT. Encoded protein: CASSEAVPNSNQPQHF.

The rearrangement joins TRBV20-1 to TRBJ2-3; the match to TRBD2 covers 7 bases. In germline, CDR1 is DFQATT, CDR2 SNEGSKA (reference sequence). The CDR3 runs 13 residues. The ends lost 5 bases at V and 4 bases at J; junction bases unmatched: 6. The CDR3 reads CSASGTTADTQYF. CDR3 in DNA: TGCAGTGCTTCCGGGACTACAGCAGATACGCAGTATTTT.

The V gene is TRBV6-5, the J gene TRBJ2-5; unclear D gene. This CDR3 is built from 15 residues. Germline V CDR1 and CDR2: MNHEY, SVGAGI. Trimming took off 0 bases at V and 2 bases at J, with 10 bases between the two ends. The CDR3 spells CASSYSWAEQETQYF. For the CDR3, the DNA is TGTGCCAGCAGTTACTCGTGGGCAGAACAAGAGACCCAGTACTTC.

This clonotype was recorded a few times. The chain recombines TRBV28 with TRBJ2-7; 12 nucleotides agree with TRBD2. The V gene end was trimmed by 5 bases and the J gene end by 4 bases; junction bases not matched to a gene: 6. This CDR3 spans 15 amino acids. The germline V gene has CDR1 MDHEN and CDR2 SYDVKM. The CDR3 nucleotides read TGTGCCAGCAGTCCCCGACTAGCGGGAGAATACGAGCAGTACTTC. Protein product: CASSPRLAGEYEQYF.

The chain couples TRBV7-8 to TRBJ2-1, with D perhaps given as TRBD1 or TRBD2 (5 bases each). Germline V CDR1 and CDR2: SGHVS, FQNEAQ. Trimming removed 10 bases at V and 8 bases at J, with 21 bases between. CDR3 length equals 14 residues. For the CDR3, the DNA is TGTGCCACCCACCTAGGGACGGTTAGCCATGAGCAGTTCTTC. Translation: CATHLGTVSHEQFF.

The chain couples TRBV5-6 to TRBJ1-3; D gene uncertain. The CDR3 length is 15 residues. V was trimmed by 3 bases and J by 0 bases, leaving 10 bases between them. CDR1 and CDR2 (germline): SGHDT, YYEEEE. Here the CDR3 reads CASSSGLYSGNTIYF. The CDR3 DNA reads as TGTGCCAGCAGCTCTGGACTGTACTCTGGAAACACCATATATTTT.

The chain uses TRBV6-5 and TRBJ2-5; D gene ambiguous. This CDR3 contains 13 residues. V lost 2 bases to trimming and J lost 1 base, with 5 bases between them. CDR1 is MNHEY and CDR2 is SVGAGI in the germline V gene. The CDR3 here is CASSYVPQETQYF. The CDR3 DNA reads as TGTGCCAGCAGTTACGTACCCCAAGAGACCCAGTACTTC.

This rearrangement joins TRBV5-8 to TRBJ1-2; D not certain. V was trimmed by 1 base and J by 10 bases, leaving 14 bases between them. The CDR3 loop spans 13 amino acids. Germline V gives CDR1 SGHTS, CDR2 YDEGEE. CDR3 in DNA: TGTGCCAGCAGCTTGTCGACCAGACGGGACTACACCTTC. Translated: CASSLSTRRDYTF.

V usage is TRBV18 and J usage is TRBJ1-4; D is unclear. The germline gives CDR1 KGHSH, CDR2 LQKENI. V lost 0 bases and J 13 bases, leaving 12 bases between the germline ends. The CDR3 sequence is 13 residues long. Written as DNA, the CDR3 is TGTGCCAGCTCACCACCGACCCGGGAGGGACTGTTTTTT. The encoded protein is CASSPPTREGLFF.

The V call is TRBV4-3, the J call TRBJ1-4; the D gene is possibly TRBD1 (6 bases). The V end was cut by 4 bases, the J end by 8 bases, with 17 bases between. Per the germline V gene, CDR1 is LGHNA and CDR2 is YSLEER. This CDR3 has 15 residues. The DNA for the CDR3 is TGCGCCAGCAGCCCCGGCCAGGGGCCATACGAAAAACTGTTTTTT. Protein product: CASSPGQGPYEKLFF.

Points on this clonotype: This could be a read error, since a much larger clone is one nucleotide away. CDR3 loop: CATRDNSYNEQFF. The DNA for the CDR3 is TGTGCCACCCGGGACAACTCCTACAATGAGCAGTTCTTC. This chain connects TRBV28 to TRBJ2-1; maybe TRBD1 (6 bases). V shed 10 bases and J shed 0 bases, with 10 bases lying between them. CDR3 length: 13 residues. Per germline, CDR1 MDHEN and CDR2 SYDVKM.

Comments on this clonotype: A much larger clone sits a single nucleotide away, making a read error possible. This rearrangement joins TRBV20-1 to TRBJ2-4; D could derive from TRBD1 or TRBD2 (5 bases each). The DNA matches TRBJ2-7 better at its end, which makes the J call doubtful. The CDR3 consists of 15 residues. Germline lookup yields CDR1 DFQATT and CDR2 SNEGSKA (reference sequence). The CDR3 nucleotides read TGCGGTGCTAGACTATTGGGGCGTAGACCTTACGAGCAGTACTTC. It is translated as CGARLLGRRPYEQYF.

The chain recombines TRBV30 with TRBJ1-6, with 7 bases fitting TRBD1. Germline V gene data show CDR1 as GTSNPN and CDR2 as SVGIG (reference sequence). J was trimmed by 0 bases and V by 5 bases; bases with no gene match: 4. The CDR3 is 15 residues long. CDR3 amino acids: CAWSTGSSYNSPLHF. In DNA form, the CDR3 reads TGTGCCTGGTCGACAGGGAGCTCCTATAATTCACCCCTCCACTTT. Filled out from reference TRBV30 and TRBJ1-6, the complete variable domain reads SQTIHQWPATLVQPVGSPLSLECTVEGTSNPNLYWYRQAAGRGLQLLFYSVGIGQISSEVPQNLSASRPQDRQFILSSKKLLLSDSGFYLCAWSTGSSYNSPLHFGNGTRLTVT.

This clonotype was detected only a few times. This chain uses TRBV7-3 with TRBJ2-5; perhaps TRBD1 as D (7 bases). CDR3 size: 16 residues. The germline CDR1 and CDR2 sequences are SGHTA and FQGTGA. V was clipped by 2 bases and J by 5 bases, with 18 bases between them. The CDR3 sequence: CASSLVAGTVGETQYF. The CDR3 DNA is TGTGCCAGCAGCTTAGTGGCGGGGACAGTAGGGGAGACCCAGTACTTC.

This clonotype occurred a few times. V is TRBV7-9 and J is TRBJ2-5, with D possibly matching TRBD2 (5 bases). V lost 5 bases and J 5 bases, leaving 9 bases between the germline ends. CDR3 length: 12 residues. Looked up from germline, CDR1 is SEHNR and CDR2 is FQNEAQ (reference sequence). CDR3 DNA: TGTGCCAGCAGCACGCGAGGGGAGACCCAGTACTTC. Translating gives CASSTRGETQYF.

This clonotype was counted between two and nine times. The rearrangement joins TRBV3-1 to TRBJ2-3; 8 bases align to TRBD2. From germline, CDR1 is LGHDT and CDR2 YNNKEL (reference sequence). The CDR3 consists of 15 residues. The junction had 3 bases not matched to a gene; V was cut back by 2 bases and J by 2 bases. CDR3 nucleotide sequence: TGTGCCAGCAGCCAATTAGCGGGGCTCACAGATACGCAGTATTTT. This translates into CASSQLAGLTDTQYF.

Turning to this clonotype: This may be a read error: a much more frequent sequence differs by one nucleotide. V and J are TRBV5-1 and TRBJ2-3; D ambiguous. Per germline, CDR1 SGHRS and CDR2 YFSETQ. This CDR3 is 12 amino acids long. The DNA for the CDR3 is TGCGCCAGCGGCTTGGAGTCTTCTACGCAGTATTTT. This sequence encodes CASGLESSTQYF.

V usage is TRBV7-2 and J usage is TRBJ2-4, with 7 bases lining up with TRBD1. This CDR3 comprises 15 residues. The germline V gene has CDR1 SGHTA and CDR2 FQGNSA. J was trimmed by 9 bases and V by 1 base; bases with no gene match: 9. The CDR3 DNA sequence: TGTGCCAGCAGCTTAGGGGGGACAGCTCTCCGCATTCAGTACTTC. Translating gives CASSLGGTALRIQYF. Variable domain in full (rest from reference TRBV7-2 and TRBJ2-4): GAGVSQSPSNKVTEKGKDVELRCDPISGHTALYWYRQSLGQGLEFLIYFQGNSAPDKSGLPSDRFSAERTGGSVSTLTIQRTQQEDSAVYLCASSLGGTALRIQYFGAGTRLSVL.

Comments on this clonotype: Possible read error: a much larger clone is one base away. The gene calls are TRBV9 and TRBJ2-7; 9 bases agree with TRBD2. This CDR3 region has 15 residues. Germline V gene data show CDR1 as SGDLS and CDR2 as YYNGEE. The J segment lost 10 bases and the V segment lost 6 bases, leaving 17 bases of the junction unmatched. CDR3 protein: CASTTAGGAQEAQYF. Written as DNA, the CDR3 is TGTGCCAGCACCACGGCGGGGGGGGCTCAGGAGGCCCAGTACTTC. Together with reference TRBV9 and TRBJ2-7, the CDR3 gives the full variable domain: DSGVTQTPKHLITATGQRVTLRCSPRSGDLSVYWYQQSLDQGLQFLIQYYNGEERAKGNILERFSAQQFPDLHSELNLSSLELGDSALYFCASTTAGGAQEAQYFGPGTRLTVT.

This clonotype was seen once. The chain combines TRBV7-9 with TRBJ2-3; D unclear. The V gene lost 6 bases and the J gene lost 6 bases, with 13 bases spanning the gap. Germline V lookup: CDR1 SEHNR, CDR2 FQNEAQ (reference sequence). This CDR3 has 13 residues. CDR3 amino acids: CASSGGSRDTQYF. The CDR3 DNA follows: TGTGCCAGCAGTGGTGGGTCCCGGGATACGCAGTATTTT.

The J gene is TRBJ2-7, the V gene TRBV7-2; TRBD1 is a possible D gene (6 bases). The end of the DNA aligns better with TRBJ2-5, so the J call may be wrong. There are 17 residues in the CDR3. Germline V CDR1 and CDR2: SGHTA, FQGNSA. CDR3 protein: CASSLGRSTDSRGTQYF. CDR3 bases: TGTGCCAGCAGCTTAGGGAGATCGACAGATAGCAGGGGGACCCAGTACTTC.

The V gene is TRBV3-1, the J gene TRBJ2-7; TRBD1 matches 8 bases. Per germline, CDR1 LGHDT and CDR2 YNNKEL (reference sequence). The CDR3 runs to 14 residues. V trimming: 8 bases; J trimming: 1 base; junction bases outside the gene matches: 7. CDR3 sequence (DNA): TGTGCCAGCGGCTATGGACAGGGTTCCTACGAGCAGTACTTC. It yields the protein CASGYGQGSYEQYF.

Turning to this clonotype: A much larger clone sits a single nucleotide away, making a read error possible. This rearrangement joins TRBV7-2 to TRBJ2-5; no firm D call. Germline V lookup: CDR1 SGHTA, CDR2 FQGNSA. The CDR3 loop spans 14 amino acids. With 5 bases removed from V and 0 bases from J, the gap between germline ends came to 10 bases. The CDR3, as DNA: TGTGCCAGCAGCCCAGAGCCGTACCAAGAGACCCAGTACTTC. Encoded protein: CASSPEPYQETQYF.

This clonotype appeared once. This sequence joins TRBV25-1 and TRBJ2-5; D possibly corresponds to TRBD1 (5 bases). This CDR3 is built from 17 residues. Trimming took 4 bases from V and 1 from J, leaving 19 bases between them. Germline values: CDR1 MGHDK, CDR2 SYGVNS. CDR3 in amino acids: CASSVFAWGRVQETQYF. For the CDR3, the DNA is TGTGCCAGCAGTGTCTTCGCATGGGGCCGGGTCCAAGAGACCCAGTACTTC.

The chain is built from TRBV5-6 and TRBJ2-7; D call uncertain. Per germline, CDR1 SGHDT and CDR2 YYEEEE. This CDR3 has 15 residues. V was trimmed by 3 bases and J by 3 bases, leaving 16 bases between them. The DNA of the CDR3 is TGTGCCAGCAGCTCGGCCAACTTAGGCTTCTACGAGCAGTACTTC. This codes for CASSSANLGFYEQYF.

This clonotype was counted only a few times. J is TRBJ2-1 and V is TRBV5-1; D remains ambiguous. Germline CDR1 reads SGHRS; CDR2 reads YFSETQ. This CDR3 has 13 residues. Trimming removed 1 base from V and 6 bases from J, with 8 bases in between. For the CDR3, the DNA is TGCGCCAGCAGCTTGTGGACCACCAATGAGCAGTTCTTC. This translates into CASSLWTTNEQFF.